This record concerns one T cell receptor (beta chain) sequence. What this receptor recognizes is not known. The input lacks base qualities; no much larger clone sits a single base away. These data belong to a study of blood T cell repertoires in COVID-19 (dated by TCRdb to 2018 to 2020). Study-level background: The collaborator samples originated in the United States, Italy and Spain and spanned the acute and convalescent phases of COVID-19. HLA class I and class II types, where available, came from metadata supplied by the sample provider rather than from assay-based typing. The samples were drawn from two sources: the first 160 participants of the ongoing ImmuneRACE study, and 1,000 to 1,500 subjects contributed by 6 global collaborators. Subjects who had been exposed to COVID-19, were actively infected with it, or had recovered from it provided the deeply sampled blood TCRbeta repertoires that made up the dataset. Sample metadata almost always included a de-identified subject ID, COVID-19 status, age in years and sex. The repertoires were released in a freely available public database intended as a resource for research on the immune response to SARS-CoV-2. The prospective study material was composed of cDNA or gDNA derived from T cells, B-cell-depleted T cells, or PBMCs. Points the paper makes about the study in general: The quantity of clinical and demographic metadata differed by source and by participant and was supplied without curation.

Collaborating institutions collected whole blood in K2EDTA tubes following their own protocols. Collaborator samples were shipped for TCRbeta analysis as frozen whole blood, isolated PBMCs, or DNA extracted from either sample type. TCRbeta CDR3 regions were amplified from genomic DNA by means of the immunoSEQ Assay, a bias-controlled multiplex PCR. The published analysis was carried out like this. Within the assay, amplification of reference gene primers was used to estimate how many nucleated cells each sample contained. To quantify the absolute abundance of each unique TCRbeta CDR3 rearrangement, sequence reads were collapsed and filtered. For each sample, productive Simpson clonality was calculated by taking the square root of Simpson's diversity index across productive rearrangements. Not all clones reach the TCRdb copy of this immuneACCESS table, which keeps in-frame sequences only. Checked studies attribute under half of the gap to unresolved V genes and leave the rest unexplained. The V and J calls and clone size were taken over from that table, and D and trimming were inferred from the DNA. Recorded for this sample are 53,000 or so clones; 70% to 80% of them occurred a single time. The ten largest clones add up to approximately 24% of the sample.

The germline V gene (reference sequence) supplies CDR1 LGHDT and CDR2 YNNKEL. The CDR3 sequence holds 18 residues, the cysteine and phenylalanine included. The CDR3 DNA has 54 bases and is translated from base 1. The V and J ends are trimmed by 4 bases and 0 bases, leaving 18 bases between them. Input material: peripheral blood. The chain is encoded by TRBV3-1 (or the pseudogene TRBV3-2) joined to TRBJ1-4, with no confidently assigned D gene. This clonotype originated in a man aged 50 or older with active or convalescent COVID-19. The encoded CDR3 is CASSRSGRGSTTNEKLFF. The nucleotide sequence reads as follows: TGTGCCAGCAGCCGATCCGGTCGAGGGTCCACAACTAATGAAAAACTGTTTTTT.